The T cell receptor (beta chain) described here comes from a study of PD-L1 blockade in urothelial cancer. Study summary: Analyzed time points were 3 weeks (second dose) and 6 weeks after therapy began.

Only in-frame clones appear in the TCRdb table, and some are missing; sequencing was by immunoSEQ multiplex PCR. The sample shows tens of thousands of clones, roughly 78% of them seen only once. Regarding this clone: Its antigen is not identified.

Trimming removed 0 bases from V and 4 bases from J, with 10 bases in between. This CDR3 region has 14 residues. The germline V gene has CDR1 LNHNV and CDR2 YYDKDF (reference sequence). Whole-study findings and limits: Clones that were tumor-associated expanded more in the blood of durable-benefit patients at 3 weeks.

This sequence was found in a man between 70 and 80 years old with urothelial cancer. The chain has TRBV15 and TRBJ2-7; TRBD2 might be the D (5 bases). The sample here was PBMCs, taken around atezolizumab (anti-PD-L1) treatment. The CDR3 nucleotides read TGTGCCACCAGCAGAGATGGCGGGCCGTACGAGCAGTACTTC. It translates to CATSRDGGPYEQYF.